This TCR beta chain was identified in a study of metastatic and nonmetastatic thyroid tumors. Germline CDR1 SNHLY, CDR2 FYNNEI. Trimming took 2 bases from V and 9 from J, leaving 11 bases between them. This CDR3 is 13 amino acids long. With MiXCR, TCRdb reprocessed the PCR reads. Of thousands of clones detected, roughly a third appear once; the ten largest clones hold 20% to 25%. This clone is labeled as medium-sized. Thyroid surgery took place with no prior treatment in any patient. V gene TRBV2 combines with J gene TRBJ2-4; D is ambiguous. The source of this sequence is a female donor with papillary thyroid cancer or a benign thyroid nodule (not recorded which). Some clones in this sample may be carry-over from other donors' samples. What was sequenced was tumor tissue. The CDR3 reads CASSEIPHSIQYF. DNA for the CDR3: TGTGCCAGCAGTGAAATTCCACACAGCATTCAGTACTTC.